This TCR beta chain was documented in a study of cytomegalovirus exposure and HLA in healthy donors. For the study at large: Early release data held some 79 million unique TCRs from HLA-typed donors.

The PCR employed 60 Vbeta primers together with 13 Jbeta primers. The assay was immunoSEQ multiplex PCR, and TCRdb's table has in-frame clones only and misses some. The sample lists under 150,000 clones, about 83% occurring once. V was trimmed by 0 bases and J by 0 bases, leaving 8 bases between them. This CDR3 contains 15 residues. Germline V CDR1 and CDR2: WNHNN, SYGVQD (reference sequence). This TCR came from a girl aged 2-10 years in good health and CMV-seronegative. Material for sequencing was PBMCs. V and J are TRBV10-1 and TRBJ1-1; D is undetermined. The CDR3 DNA follows: TGCGCCAGCAGTGAGTCCATTAGTGTGAACACTGAAGCTTTCTTT. Its protein is CASSESISVNTEAFF.